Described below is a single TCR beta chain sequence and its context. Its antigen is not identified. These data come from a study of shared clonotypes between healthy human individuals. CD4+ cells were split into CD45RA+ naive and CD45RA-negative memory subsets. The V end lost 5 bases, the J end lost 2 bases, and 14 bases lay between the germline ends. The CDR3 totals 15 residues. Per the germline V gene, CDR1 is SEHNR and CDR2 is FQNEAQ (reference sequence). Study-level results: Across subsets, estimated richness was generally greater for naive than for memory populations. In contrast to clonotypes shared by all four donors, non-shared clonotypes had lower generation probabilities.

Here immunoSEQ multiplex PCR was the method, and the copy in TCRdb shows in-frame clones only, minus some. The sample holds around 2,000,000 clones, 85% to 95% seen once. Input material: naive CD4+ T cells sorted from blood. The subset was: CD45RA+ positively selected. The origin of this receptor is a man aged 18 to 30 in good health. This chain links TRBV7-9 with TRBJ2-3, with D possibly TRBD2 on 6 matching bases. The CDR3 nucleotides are TGTGCCAGCAGCCCCCGCGGGGACCCCACAGATACGCAGTATTTT. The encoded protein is CASSPRGDPTDTQYF. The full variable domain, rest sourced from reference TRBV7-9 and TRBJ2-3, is DTGVSQNPRHKITKRGQNVTFRCDPISEHNRLYWYRQTLGQGPEFLTYFQNEAQLEKSRLLSDRFSAERPKGSFSTLEIQRTEQGDSAMYLCASSPRGDPTDTQYFGPGTRLTVL.